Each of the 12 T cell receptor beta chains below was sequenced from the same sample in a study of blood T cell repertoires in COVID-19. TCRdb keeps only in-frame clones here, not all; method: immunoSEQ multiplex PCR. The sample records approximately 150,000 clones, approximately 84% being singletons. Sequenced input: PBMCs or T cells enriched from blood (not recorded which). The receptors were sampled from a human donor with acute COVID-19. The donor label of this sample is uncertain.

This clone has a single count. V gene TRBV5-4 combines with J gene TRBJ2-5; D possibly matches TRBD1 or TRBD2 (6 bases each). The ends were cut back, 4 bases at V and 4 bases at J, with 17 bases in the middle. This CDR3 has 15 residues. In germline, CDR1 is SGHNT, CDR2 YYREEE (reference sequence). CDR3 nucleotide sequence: TGTGCCAGCAGCCTGGGGGGCTCCCATCGAGAGACCCAGTACTTC. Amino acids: CASSLGGSHRETQYF.

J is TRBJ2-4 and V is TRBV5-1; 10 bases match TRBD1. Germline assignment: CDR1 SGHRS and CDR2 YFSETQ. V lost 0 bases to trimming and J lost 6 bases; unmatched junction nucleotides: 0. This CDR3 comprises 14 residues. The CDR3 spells CASSLGDRGNIQYF. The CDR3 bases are TGCGCCAGCAGCTTGGGGGACAGGGGAAACATTCAGTACTTC.

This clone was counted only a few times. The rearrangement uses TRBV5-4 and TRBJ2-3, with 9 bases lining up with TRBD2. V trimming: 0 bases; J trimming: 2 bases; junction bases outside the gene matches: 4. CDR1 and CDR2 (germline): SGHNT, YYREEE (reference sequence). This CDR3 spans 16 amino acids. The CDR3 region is CASSLALAGPTDTQYF. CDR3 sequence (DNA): TGTGCCAGCAGCTTGGCCCTAGCGGGGCCCACAGATACGCAGTATTTT. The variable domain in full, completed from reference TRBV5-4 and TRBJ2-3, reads ETGVTQSPTHLIKTRGQQVTLRCSSQSGHNTVSWYQQALGQGPQFIFQYYREEENGRGNFPPRFSGLQFPNYSSELNVNALELDDSALYLCASSLALAGPTDTQYFGPGTRLTVL.

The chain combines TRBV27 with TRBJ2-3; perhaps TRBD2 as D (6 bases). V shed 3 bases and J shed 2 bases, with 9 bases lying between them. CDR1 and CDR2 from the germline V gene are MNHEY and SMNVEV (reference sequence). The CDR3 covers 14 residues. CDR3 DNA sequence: TGTGCCAGCAGTTTTGCGGGGCCCACAGATACGCAGTATTTT. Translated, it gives CASSFAGPTDTQYF.

CDR3 in amino acids: CASSPPGVLGYTF. CDR3 DNA: TGTGCCAGCTCACCGCCCGGGGTCCTCGGCTACACCTTC. This chain uses TRBV18 with TRBJ1-2, with unresolved D. CDR3 size: 13 residues. Germline lookup yields CDR1 KGHSH and CDR2 LQKENI. The V gene lost 3 bases and the J gene lost 8 bases, with 13 bases spanning the gap.

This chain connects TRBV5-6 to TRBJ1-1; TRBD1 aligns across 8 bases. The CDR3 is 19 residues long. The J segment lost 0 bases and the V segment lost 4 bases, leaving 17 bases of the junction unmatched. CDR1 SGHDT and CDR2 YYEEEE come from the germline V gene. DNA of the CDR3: TGTGCCAGCAGCCCCTCAAGCGGCAGGGGGCTCGGAATGAACACTGAAGCTTTCTTT. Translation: CASSPSSGRGLGMNTEAFF.

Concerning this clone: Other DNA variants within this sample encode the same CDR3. CDR3: CASSLDRNTEAFF. The CDR3 nucleotides read TGTGCCAGCAGCTTAGACAGGAACACTGAAGCTTTCTTT. The chain recombines TRBV7-6 with TRBJ1-1; D gene unclear. The CDR3 has 13 residues. V lost 1 base and J lost 1, with 4 bases in between. The germline V gene encodes CDR1 SGHVS and CDR2 FNYEAQ.

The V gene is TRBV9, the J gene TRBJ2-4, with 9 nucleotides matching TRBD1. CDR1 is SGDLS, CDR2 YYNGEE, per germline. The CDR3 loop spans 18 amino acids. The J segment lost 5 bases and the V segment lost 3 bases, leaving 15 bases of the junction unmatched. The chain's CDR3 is CASSAPRDREFGQNIQYF. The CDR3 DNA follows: TGTGCCAGCAGCGCCCCCCGGGACAGGGAGTTCGGGCAAAACATTCAGTACTTC.

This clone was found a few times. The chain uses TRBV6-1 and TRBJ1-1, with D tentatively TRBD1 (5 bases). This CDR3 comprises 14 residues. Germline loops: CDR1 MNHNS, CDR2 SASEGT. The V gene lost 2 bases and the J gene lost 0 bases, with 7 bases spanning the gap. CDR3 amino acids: CASSEPGLNTEAFF. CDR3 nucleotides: TGTGCCAGCAGTGAACCAGGGTTGAACACTGAAGCTTTCTTT.

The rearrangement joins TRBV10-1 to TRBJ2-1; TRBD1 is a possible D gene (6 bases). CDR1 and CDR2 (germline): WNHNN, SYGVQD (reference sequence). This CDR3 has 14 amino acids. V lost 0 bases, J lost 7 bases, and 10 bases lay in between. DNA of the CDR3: TGCGCCAGCAGTGAGTCTGGCAGGGGAAATGAGCAGTTCTTC. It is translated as CASSESGRGNEQFF.

The CDR3 reads CASSLKQGQRRDTQYF. CDR3 nucleotides: TGTGCCAGCAGCTTGAAACAGGGGCAAAGAAGGGATACGCAGTATTTT. The gene calls are TRBV5-4 and TRBJ2-3; 7 bases align to TRBD1. The CDR3 loop spans 16 amino acids. Germline trimming cut 1 base from V and 6 bases from J; bases unmatched to any gene: 11. The germline V gene encodes CDR1 SGHNT and CDR2 YYREEE (reference sequence).

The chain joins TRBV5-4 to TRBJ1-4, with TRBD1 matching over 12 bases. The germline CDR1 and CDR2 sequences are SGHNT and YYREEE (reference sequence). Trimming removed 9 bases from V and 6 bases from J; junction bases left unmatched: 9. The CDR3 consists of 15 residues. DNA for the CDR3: TGTGCCACGCGGGACAGGGGGCGAGGGGATGAAAAACTGTTTTTT. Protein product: CATRDRGRGDEKLFF. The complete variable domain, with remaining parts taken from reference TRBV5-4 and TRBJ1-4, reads ETGVTQSPTHLIKTRGQQVTLRCSSQSGHNTVSWYQQALGQGPQFIFQYYREEENGRGNFPPRFSGLQFPNYSSELNVNALELDDSALYLCATRDRGRGDEKLFFGSGTQLSVL.